This T cell receptor beta chain is drawn from a study of shared clonotypes between healthy human individuals. A note on this clone: Its matching antigen is unknown.

Study conclusions and caveats: Among the subsets, naive ones generally showed larger estimated richness than memory ones.

Trimming pared 4 bases from V and 1 base from J, leaving 13 bases between. CDR1 and CDR2 from the germline V gene are SNHLY and FYNNEI. The CDR3 has 15 amino acids. Splitting the CD4+ cells yielded a CD45RA+ naive subset and a CD45RA-negative memory subset. It was 200 ng DNA, some 30,000 T cell genomes, that sorted-subset replicate PCRs used. How the authors handled the data: ImmunoSEQ yielded junction-only sequences lacking quality scores, so filtering differed. Here immunoSEQ multiplex PCR was the method, and the copy in TCRdb shows in-frame clones only, minus some. D and trimming come from the DNA, and the V and J calls and clone size come from that table. The sample has over 1.4 million clones; approximately 97% are singletons.

The TCR was taken from a young man in good health. V usage is TRBV2 and J usage is TRBJ1-1; D is undetermined. Sample: naive CD4+ T cells sorted from blood. Subset denoted: CD45RA+ positively selected. The CDR3 spells CASSVGVFGNTEAFF. CDR3 bases: TGTGCCAGCAGTGTCGGGGTGTTCGGGAACACTGAAGCTTTCTTT.